This T cell receptor beta chain was captured in a study of T-cell memory formation after mild COVID-19. Study results and caveats: Among CD4+ contracting clones, most were CM and EM, and CD8+ ones EMRA.

TCRdb independently ran MiXCR on the 5' RACE reads; one entry per CDR3 protein. This table has approximately 150,000 distinct CDR3 sequences, 6% to 6.5% appearing once. In the case of this clonotype: What it recognizes is unknown.

This receptor was taken from an adult woman who had mild COVID-19 (a few samples of this study predate the infection). Cell type and time point are not known. The sample taken for sequencing was PBMCs or a T cell subset sorted from them (not recorded which).

Written as DNA, the CDR3 is TGTGCCAGTAGTACCCCGGGGGAGCGGGCGGATGAGCAGTTCTTC. Encoded protein: CASSTPGERADEQFF. The chain employs TRBV19 and TRBJ2-1; D is possibly TRBD2 (6 bases). From germline, CDR1 is LNHDA and CDR2 SQIVND (reference sequence). This CDR3 has 15 residues. Trimming shortened V by 4 bases and J by 8 bases, and 18 bases separated the two germline ends.